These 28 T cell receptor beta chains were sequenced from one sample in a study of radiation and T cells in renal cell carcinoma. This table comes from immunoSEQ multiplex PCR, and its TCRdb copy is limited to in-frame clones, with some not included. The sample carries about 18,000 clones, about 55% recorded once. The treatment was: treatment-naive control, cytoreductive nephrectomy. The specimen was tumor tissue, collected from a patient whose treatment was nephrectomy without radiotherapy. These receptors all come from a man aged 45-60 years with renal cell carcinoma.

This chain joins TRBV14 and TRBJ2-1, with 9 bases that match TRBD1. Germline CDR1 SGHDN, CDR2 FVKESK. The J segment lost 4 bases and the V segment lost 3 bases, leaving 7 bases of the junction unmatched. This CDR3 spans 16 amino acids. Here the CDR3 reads CASSQDRGQIYNEQFF. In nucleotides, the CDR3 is TGTGCCAGCAGCCAGGACAGGGGACAGATATACAATGAGCAGTTCTTC.

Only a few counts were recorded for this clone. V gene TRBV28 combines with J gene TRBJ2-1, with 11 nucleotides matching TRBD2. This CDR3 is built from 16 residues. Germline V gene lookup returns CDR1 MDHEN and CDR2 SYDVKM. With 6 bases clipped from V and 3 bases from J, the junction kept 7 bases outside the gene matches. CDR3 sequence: CASSQLAGAIYNEQFF. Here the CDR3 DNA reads TGTGCCAGCAGCCAACTAGCGGGAGCTATCTACAATGAGCAGTTCTTC. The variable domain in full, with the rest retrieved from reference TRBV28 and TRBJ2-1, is DVKVTQSSRYLVKRTGEKVFLECVQDMDHENMFWYRQDPGLGLRLIYFSYDVKMKEKGDIPEGYSVSREKKERFSLILESASTNQTSMYLCASSQLAGAIYNEQFFGPGTRLTVL.

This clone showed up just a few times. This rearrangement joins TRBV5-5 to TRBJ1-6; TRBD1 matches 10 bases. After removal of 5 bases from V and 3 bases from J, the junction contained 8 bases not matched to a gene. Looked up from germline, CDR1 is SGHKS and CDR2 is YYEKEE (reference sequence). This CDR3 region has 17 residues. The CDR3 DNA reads TGTGCCAGCAGATCGACAGGGGGCTTTAGCTATAATTCACCCCTCCACTTT. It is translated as CASRSTGGFSYNSPLHF. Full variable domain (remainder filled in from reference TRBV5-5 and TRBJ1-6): DAGVTQSPTHLIKTRGQQVTLRCSPISGHKSVSWYQQVLGQGPQFIFQYYEKEERGRGNFPDRFSARQFPNYSSELNVNALLLGDSALYLCASRSTGGFSYNSPLHFGNGTRLTVT.

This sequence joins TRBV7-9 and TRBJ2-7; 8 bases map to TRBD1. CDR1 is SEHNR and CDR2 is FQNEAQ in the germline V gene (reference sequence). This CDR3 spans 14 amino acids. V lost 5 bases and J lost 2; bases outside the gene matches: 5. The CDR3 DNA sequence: TGTGCCAGCAGCCGCGGACAGGGTGCCTACGAGCAGTACTTC. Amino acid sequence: CASSRGQGAYEQYF.

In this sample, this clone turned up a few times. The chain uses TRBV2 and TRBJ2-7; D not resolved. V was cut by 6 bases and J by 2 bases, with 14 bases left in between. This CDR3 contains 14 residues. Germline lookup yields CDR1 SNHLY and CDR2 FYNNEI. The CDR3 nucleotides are TGTGCCAGCAGCCCATCGGCTACAGCCTACGAGCAGTACTTC. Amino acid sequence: CASSPSATAYEQYF.

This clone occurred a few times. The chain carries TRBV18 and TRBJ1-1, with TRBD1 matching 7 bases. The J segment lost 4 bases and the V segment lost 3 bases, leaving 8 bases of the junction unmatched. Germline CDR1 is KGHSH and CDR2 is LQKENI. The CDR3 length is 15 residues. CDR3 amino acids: CASSPFRQGGTEAFF. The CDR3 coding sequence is TGTGCCAGCTCACCCTTCCGACAGGGAGGCACTGAAGCTTTCTTT. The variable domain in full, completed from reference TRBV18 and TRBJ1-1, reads NAGVMQNPRHLVRRRGQEARLRCSPMKGHSHVYWYRQLPEEGLKFMVYLQKENIIDESGMPKERFSAEFPKEGPSILRIQQVVRGDSAAYFCASSPFRQGGTEAFFGQGTRLTVV.

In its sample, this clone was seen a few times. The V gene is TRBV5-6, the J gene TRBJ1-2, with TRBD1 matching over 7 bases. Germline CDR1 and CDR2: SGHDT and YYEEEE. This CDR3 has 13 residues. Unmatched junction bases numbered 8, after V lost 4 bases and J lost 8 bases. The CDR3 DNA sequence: TGTGCCAGCAGCCAGGGGGGGCTGGAGGGCTACACCTTC. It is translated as CASSQGGLEGYTF.

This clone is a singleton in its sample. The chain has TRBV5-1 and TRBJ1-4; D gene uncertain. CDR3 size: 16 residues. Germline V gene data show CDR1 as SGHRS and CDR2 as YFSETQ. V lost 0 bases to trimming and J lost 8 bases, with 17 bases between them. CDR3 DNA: TGCGCCAGCAGCTTGGAGGCAGGACTAAGAGGAGAAAAACTGTTTTTT. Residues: CASSLEAGLRGEKLFF. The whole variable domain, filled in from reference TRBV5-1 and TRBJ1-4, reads KAGVTQTPRYLIKTRGQQVTLSCSPISGHRSVSWYQQTPGQGLQFLFEYFSETQRNKGNFPGRFSGRQFSNSRSEMNVSTLELGDSALYLCASSLEAGLRGEKLFFGSGTQLSVL.

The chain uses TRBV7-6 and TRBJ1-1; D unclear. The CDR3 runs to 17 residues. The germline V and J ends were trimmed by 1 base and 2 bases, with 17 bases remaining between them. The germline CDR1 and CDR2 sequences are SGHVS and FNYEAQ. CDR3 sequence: CASSLEGLVEGNTEAFF. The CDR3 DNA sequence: TGTGCCAGCAGCTTAGAAGGGTTGGTTGAGGGAAACACTGAAGCTTTCTTT. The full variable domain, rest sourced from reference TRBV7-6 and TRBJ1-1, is GAGVSQSPRYKVTKRGQDVALRCDPISGHVSLYWYRQALGQGPEFLTYFNYEAQQDKSGLPNDRFSAERPEGSISTLTIQRTEQRDSAMYRCASSLEGLVEGNTEAFFGQGTRLTVV.

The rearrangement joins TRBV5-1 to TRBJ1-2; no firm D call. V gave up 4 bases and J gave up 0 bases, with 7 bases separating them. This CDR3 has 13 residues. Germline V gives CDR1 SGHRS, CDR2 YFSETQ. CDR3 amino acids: CASSQLPNYGYTF. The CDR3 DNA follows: TGCGCCAGCAGCCAACTACCTAACTATGGCTACACCTTC.

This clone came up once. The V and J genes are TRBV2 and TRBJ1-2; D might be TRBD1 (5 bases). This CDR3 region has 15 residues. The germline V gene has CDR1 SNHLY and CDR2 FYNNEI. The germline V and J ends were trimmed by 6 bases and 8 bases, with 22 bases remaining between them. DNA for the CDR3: TGTGCCAGCAGGGTCTTTGACAGCCTAACGATGGGCTACACCTTC. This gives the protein CASRVFDSLTMGYTF.

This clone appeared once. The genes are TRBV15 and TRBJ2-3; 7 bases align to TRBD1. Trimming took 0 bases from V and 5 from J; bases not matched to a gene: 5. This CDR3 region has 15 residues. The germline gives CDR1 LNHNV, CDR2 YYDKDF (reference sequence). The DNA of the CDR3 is TGTGCCACCAGCAGAGATCGAGGGGGCATAGATACGCAGTATTTT. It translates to CATSRDRGGIDTQYF.

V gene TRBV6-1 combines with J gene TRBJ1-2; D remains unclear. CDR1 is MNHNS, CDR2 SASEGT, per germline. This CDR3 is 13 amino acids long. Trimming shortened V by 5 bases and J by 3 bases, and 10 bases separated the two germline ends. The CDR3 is CASSKRADYGYTF. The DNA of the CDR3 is TGTGCCAGCAGTAAACGGGCTGACTATGGCTACACCTTC.

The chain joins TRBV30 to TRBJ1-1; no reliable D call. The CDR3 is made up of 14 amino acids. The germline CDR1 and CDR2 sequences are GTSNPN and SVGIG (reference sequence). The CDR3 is CALDRRGPDTEAFF. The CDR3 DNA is TGTGCTCTCGACCGCCGGGGTCCGGACACTGAAGCTTTCTTT.

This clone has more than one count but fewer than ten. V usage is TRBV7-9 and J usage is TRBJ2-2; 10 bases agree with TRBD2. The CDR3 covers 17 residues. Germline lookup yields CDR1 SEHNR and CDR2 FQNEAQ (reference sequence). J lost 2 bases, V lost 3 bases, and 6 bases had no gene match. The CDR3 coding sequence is TGTGCCAGCAGCTTGTATTGGACTAGCGGAAACACCGGGGAGCTGTTTTTT. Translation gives CASSLYWTSGNTGELFF.

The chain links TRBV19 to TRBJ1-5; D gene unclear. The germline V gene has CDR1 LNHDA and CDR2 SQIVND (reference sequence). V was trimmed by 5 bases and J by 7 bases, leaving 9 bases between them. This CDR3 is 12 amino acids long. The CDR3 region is CASSSQYQPQHF. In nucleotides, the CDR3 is TGTGCCAGTAGTTCTCAGTACCAGCCCCAGCATTTT.

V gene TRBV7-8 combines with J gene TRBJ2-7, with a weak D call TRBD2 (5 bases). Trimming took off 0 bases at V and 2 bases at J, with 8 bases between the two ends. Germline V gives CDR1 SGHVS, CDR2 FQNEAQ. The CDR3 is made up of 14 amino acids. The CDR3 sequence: CASSLALGAYEQYF. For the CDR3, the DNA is TGTGCCAGCAGCTTAGCGCTCGGGGCCTACGAGCAGTACTTC.

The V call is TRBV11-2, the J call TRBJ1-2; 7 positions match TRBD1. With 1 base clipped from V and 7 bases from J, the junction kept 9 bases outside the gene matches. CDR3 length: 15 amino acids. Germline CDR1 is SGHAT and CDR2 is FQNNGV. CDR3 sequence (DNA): TGTGCCAGCAGCTTAGGCACAGGGGCCCCGGGTGGCTACACCTTC. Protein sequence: CASSLGTGAPGGYTF. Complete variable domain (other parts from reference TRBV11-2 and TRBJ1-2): EAGVAQSPRYKIIEKRQSVAFWCNPISGHATLYWYQQILGQGPKLLIQFQNNGVVDDSQLPKDRFSAERLKGVDSTLKIQPAKLEDSAVYLCASSLGTGAPGGYTFGSGTRLTVV.

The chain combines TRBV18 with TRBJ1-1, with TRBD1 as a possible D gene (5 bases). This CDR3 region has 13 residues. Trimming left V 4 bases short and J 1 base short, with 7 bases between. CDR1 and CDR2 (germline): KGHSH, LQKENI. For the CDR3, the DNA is TGTGCCAGCTCACGGGACGGGAACACTGAAGCTTTCTTT. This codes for CASSRDGNTEAFF.

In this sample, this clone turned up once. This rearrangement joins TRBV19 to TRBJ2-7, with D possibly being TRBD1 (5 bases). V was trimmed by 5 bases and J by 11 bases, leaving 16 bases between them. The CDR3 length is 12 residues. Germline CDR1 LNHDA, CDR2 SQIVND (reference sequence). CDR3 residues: CASSRTSGEKYF. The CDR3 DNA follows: TGTGCCAGTAGTCGGACATCTGGAGAAAAGTACTTC.

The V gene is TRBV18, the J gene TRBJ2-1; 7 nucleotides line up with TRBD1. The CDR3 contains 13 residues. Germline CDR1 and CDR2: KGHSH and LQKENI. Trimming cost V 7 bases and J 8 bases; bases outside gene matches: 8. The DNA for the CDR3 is TGTGCCAGCTTTTTCGACAGGGCCTATGAGCAGTTCTTC. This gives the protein CASFFDRAYEQFF.

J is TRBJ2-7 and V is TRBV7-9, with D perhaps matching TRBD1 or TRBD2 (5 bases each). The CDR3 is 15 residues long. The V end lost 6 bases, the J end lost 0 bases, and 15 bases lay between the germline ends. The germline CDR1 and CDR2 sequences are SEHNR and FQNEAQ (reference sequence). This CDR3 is CASRPGPSFSYEQYF. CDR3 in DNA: TGTGCCAGCAGACCGGGGCCTAGTTTCTCCTACGAGCAGTACTTC.

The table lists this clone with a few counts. CDR3 loop: CASSQDVNRLAGLFF. DNA for the CDR3: TGCGCCAGCAGCCAAGATGTGAATCGGCTAGCGGGGCTGTTTTTT. The chain has TRBV4-1 and TRBJ2-2; 8 bases line up with TRBD2. The CDR3 consists of 15 residues. Trimming at V came to 0 bases and at J to 13 bases, leaving 10 bases not matched to a gene. Germline V gene sequence: CDR1 MGHRA, CDR2 YSYEKL.

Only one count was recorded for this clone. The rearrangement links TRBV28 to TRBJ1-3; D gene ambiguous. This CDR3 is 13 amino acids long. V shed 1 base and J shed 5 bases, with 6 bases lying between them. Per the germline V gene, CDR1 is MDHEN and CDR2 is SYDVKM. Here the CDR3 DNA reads TGTGCCAGCAGTTTATACGGAAGAAACACCATATATTTT. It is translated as CASSLYGRNTIYF.

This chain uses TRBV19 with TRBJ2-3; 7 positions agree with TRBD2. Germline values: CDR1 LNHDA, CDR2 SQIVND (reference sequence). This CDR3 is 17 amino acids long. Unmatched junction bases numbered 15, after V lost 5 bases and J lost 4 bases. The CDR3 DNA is TGTGCCAGTAGTTCCCGTCCTATGGCGGGAGTCCCAGATACGCAGTATTTT. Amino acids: CASSSRPMAGVPDTQYF. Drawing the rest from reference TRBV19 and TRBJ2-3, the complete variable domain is DGGITQSPKYLFRKEGQNVTLSCEQNLNHDAMYWYRQDPGQGLRLIYYSQIVNDFQKGDIAEGYSVSREKKESFPLTVTSAQKNPTAFYLCASSSRPMAGVPDTQYFGPGTRLTVL.

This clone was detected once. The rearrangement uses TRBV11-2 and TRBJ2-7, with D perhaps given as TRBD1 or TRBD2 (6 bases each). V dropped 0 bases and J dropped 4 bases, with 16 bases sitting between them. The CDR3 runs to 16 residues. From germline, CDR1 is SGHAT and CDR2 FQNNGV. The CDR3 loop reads CASSLDLGGAGYEQYF. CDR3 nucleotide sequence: TGTGCCAGCAGCTTAGATCTCGGGGGCGCGGGGTACGAGCAGTACTTC.

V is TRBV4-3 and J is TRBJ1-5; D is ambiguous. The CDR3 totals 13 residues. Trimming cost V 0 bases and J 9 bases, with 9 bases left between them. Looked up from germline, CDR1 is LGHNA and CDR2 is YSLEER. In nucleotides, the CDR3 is TGCGCCAGCAGCCAAGATCTTTCAAGGCCCCAGCATTTT. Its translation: CASSQDLSRPQHF.

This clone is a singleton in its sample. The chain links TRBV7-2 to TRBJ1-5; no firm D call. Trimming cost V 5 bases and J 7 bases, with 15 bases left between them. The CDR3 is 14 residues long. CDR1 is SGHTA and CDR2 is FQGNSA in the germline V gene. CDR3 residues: CASSPDGYRQPQHF. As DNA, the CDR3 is TGTGCCAGCAGCCCGGATGGGTATAGACAGCCCCAGCATTTT.